This T cell receptor beta chain was identified in a study of control samples from healthy donors and cancer patients. CDR1 is SGHRS and CDR2 is YFSETQ in the germline V gene. This CDR3 comprises 15 residues. V was cut by 4 bases and J by 7 bases, with 17 bases left in between. Sequencing was performed with immunoSEQ multiplex PCR; in TCRdb, only in-frame clones are kept and a portion is missing. Of about 150,000 clones in the sample, approximately 93% are singletons; the top ten hold approximately 6.1%. The chain joins TRBV5-1 to TRBJ1-4, with D perhaps TRBD1 (5 bases). The sequence came from a man aged 35-49 years in good health. The sample consisted of blood. The CDR3 DNA is TGCGCCAGCAGCGGGGGGTCTCCGGGCGGTGAAAAACTGTTTTTT. Protein sequence: CASSGGSPGGEKLFF.